One T cell receptor beta chain is described in this entry. Its antigen is unknown. Base qualities are not at hand, and no much larger clone is one base apart. According to the germline V gene, CDR1 reads SQVTM and CDR2 reads ANQGSEA. The CDR3 starts with the cysteine, ends with the phenylalanine, and has 13 residues. Here the CDR3 DNA is all that survives: 39 bases in frame from base 1. V trim: 7 bases; J trim: 4 bases; unmatched bases: 5. This sample was taken from a study of blood T cells in healthy people across ages (dated by TCRdb to the mid-2010s). For the wider study: In model experiments, template switching captured about one uniquely barcoded TCR beta cDNA molecule for every two T cells. To avoid experimental bias, donors of different ages were spread randomly across the sequencing lanes. The study analyzed two additional independent replicas of 1 million unique cDNA reads from the same blood draw for two donors, one aged 18 to 29 and one aged 80 or older. The donors were split into four age groups: young (average around 15 years), middle-aged (over 35), aged (roughly 60) and long-lived (approximately 80). Age-related changes in TCR beta repertoire diversity were measured in the study by deep sequencing normalized with unique cDNA molecular identifiers.

The donors were about 40 Caucasian individuals from Russia, aged roughly 6 to 90 years, who were systemically healthy. About 10 milliliters of peripheral blood were drawn from each donor into EDTA-treated Vacutainer tubes. Ficoll-Paque density-gradient centrifugation was used to isolate PBMCs, with at least 7 million obtained per sample. Total RNA was extracted from PBMCs with Trizol reagent, with at least 6 micrograms obtained per sample. The percentages of naive CD45RAhigh/CD27high T cells were determined by flow cytometry on a PBMC aliquot from every donor. What the research found in general, with its limitations: Bulk unsorted PBMC profiling prevented conclusive comparison of naive and antigen-experienced compartments. A strong correlation was found between observed TCR beta diversity and the percentage of naive T cells measured by flow cytometry. As age increased, observed TCR beta diversity per million T cells dropped in a roughly linear way, and a significant reduction was already evident by age about 36. Compared with the aged group, more naive CD4+ T cells, fewer expanded clones and increased TCR diversity were shown by the long-lived group, suggesting age selection. Estimates of total diversity based on one million sequenced T cells were considered lower bounds and underestimates. Because donor CMV infection status was unknown, age-related changes in expanded clonotypes were potentially confounded.

Library creation used 5' RACE. TCRdb lists the instrument as Illumina HiSeq 2500. A second PCR of roughly 7 to 12 cycles was run with a J-beta primer mix and a sample-barcoded 5' primer. A template-switch 5' adaptor carrying 12 random nucleotides introduced a unique molecular identifier onto each TCR beta cDNA molecule. At least 3 million CDR3-containing paired-end reads were obtained from each sample. All of the RNA was converted into first-strand cDNA using the Mint cDNA synthesis kit, with a TRBC-specific oligonucleotide serving as the primer. Following uracil-DNA glycosylase treatment, all cDNA underwent a first 18-cycle PCR with the universal primers M1SS and BC2_uni_R. The published analysis was carried out like this. Each sample was normalized by randomly selecting 1 million high-quality reads, each carrying a distinct molecular identifier. Instead of being binned into consensus sequences, reads that shared molecular identifiers were thrown out. MiTCR, run with a Q25 quality threshold and the strictest error-elimination algorithm, handled CDR3 identification, clonotype clustering and error correction. A nonparametric unseen species model with Euler transformation was used to estimate lower-bound total TCR beta diversity. Clones were called with MiXCR by TCRdb after fastp trimmed the public reads at Q25, and only in-frame beta chains were retained. Rows are unified per CDR3 protein, each entry keeping the most common DNA and genes. The V and J calls here are based on TCRdb, not the publication. The sample yields hundreds of thousands of distinct CDR3 sequences; 56% were counted once. About 26% of the sample is held by the ten biggest clonotypes.

The sample consisted of blood. The receptor was isolated from a man aged 40-49 years in good health. The sequence joins TRBV29-1 to TRBJ2-4, and 9 junction bases match TRBD1. The nucleotide sequence reads TGCAGCGCCAGGACAGGGGAGAAAAACATTCAGTACTTC. Its product reads: CSARTGEKNIQYF. The entire variable domain, with the stretches around the CDR3 drawn from the reference TRBV29-1 and TRBJ2-4 proteins, is SAVISQKPSRDICQRGTSLTIQCQVDSQVTMMFWYRQQPGQSLTLIATANQGSEATYESGFVIDKFPISRPNLTFSTLTVSNMSPEDSSIYLCSARTGEKNIQYFGAGTRLSVL.